This T cell receptor beta chain derives from a study of PD-1 blockade in classical Hodgkin lymphoma. Study results and limitations: Baseline diversity resembling that of newly diagnosed patients was seen in complete responders. Relapsed/refractory patients reportedly had the lowest baseline TCR diversity, below newly diagnosed patients, who were below healthy donors.

All the patients suffered relapse after autologous stem cell transplantation, and brentuximab vedotin exposure differed. Purification of CD4+ T cells from thawed PBMCs was achieved by magnetic negative selection. The V and J ends lost 2 bases and 8 bases respectively, with 4 bases between them. Germline loops: CDR1 MNHNY, CDR2 SVGAGI (reference sequence). This CDR3 has 11 residues. Profiled with immunoSEQ multiplex PCR; TCRdb holds only in-frame clones, not every one. This sample has 17,000 or so clones; 85% occur once, and the top ten carry 1%. This clone was counted a single time. The antigen remains unidentified.

The source of this sequence is a human donor with classical Hodgkin lymphoma. This rearrangement joins TRBV6-6 to TRBJ2-1; D gene uncertain. The source was CD4+ T cells from blood, collected at baseline. CDR3 loop: CASSYGHEQFF. CDR3 nucleotides: TGTGCCAGCAGTTACGGCCATGAGCAGTTCTTC.